The next 22 T cell receptor beta chains were all read from a single sample in a study of T cells in Graves' hyperthyroidism and ophthalmopathy. TCR beta CDR3 sequences were amplified from RNA transcripts. HTBI primers were used for first-round RT-PCR of the TCR CDR3. In TCRdb, the multiplex PCR reads were re-called with MiXCR into one record per CDR3 protein. The data show around 760,000 distinct CDR3 sequences, with 35% seen just once and around 32% held by the top ten. The sample was blood. These receptors all stem from a woman aged 40 to 50 with Graves' hyperthyroidism.

This clonotype was observed a single time. This sequence joins TRBV2 and TRBJ2-3; D not certain. Germline V lookup: CDR1 SNHLY, CDR2 FYNNEI. The CDR3 is 14 amino acids. V was trimmed by 7 bases and J by 5 bases, leaving 16 bases between them. This chain's CDR3 is CASILAVVVDTQYF. The CDR3 DNA sequence: TGTGCCAGCATTTTAGCTGTCGTTGTAGATACGCAGTATTTT.

Comments on this clonotype: One base away lies a much larger clone, so this may be a sequencing read error. J is TRBJ2-6 and V is TRBV25-1; no definite D call. Trimming cost V 5 bases and J 0 bases, with 11 bases left between them. Germline V gene sequence: CDR1 MGHDK, CDR2 SYGVNS. The CDR3 has 16 residues. The CDR3 sequence: CASSQGKNSGANVLTF. The CDR3 nucleotides are TGTGCCAGCAGTCAAGGGAAGAACTCTGGGGCCAACGTCCTGACTTTC.

Comment on this clonotype: This may be a read error: a much more frequent sequence differs by one nucleotide. The chain has TRBV7-2 and TRBJ1-2, with unresolved D. The V gene's germline CDR1 is SGHTA and CDR2 FQGNSA. The CDR3 has 15 residues. The CDR3 sequence: CVSSSRVTYTDGYTF. CDR3 sequence (DNA): TGTGTCAGCAGCTCCCGAGTGACATATACCGATGGCTACACCTTC. The variable domain in full, with the rest retrieved from reference TRBV7-2 and TRBJ1-2, is GAGVSQSPSNKVTEKGKDVELRCDPISGHTALYWYRQSLGQGLEFLIYFQGNSAPDKSGLPSDRFSAERTGGSVSTLTIQRTQQEDSAVYLCVSSSRVTYTDGYTFGSGTRLTVV.

As for this clonotype: The junction does not match germline at one end; this may be a read error. The rearrangement links TRBV7-7 to TRBJ2-7; no clear D. Germline V gene data show CDR1 as SSHAT and CDR2 as FNYEAQ (reference sequence). The CDR3 is 14 residues long. The DNA for the CDR3 is TGTGCTAGCAGCTTAGCCCTCGAAGGTTACGAGCAGTACTTC. Translating it yields CASSLALEGYEQYF.

J is TRBJ2-5 and V is TRBV6-6; D is unresolved. Germline-derived CDR1 and CDR2 are MNHNY and SVGAGI (reference sequence). Trimming stripped 2 bases from V and 4 bases from J, with 8 bases between. The CDR3 spans 13 residues. The CDR3 DNA is TGTGCCAGCAGTTACGATCCACGAGAGACCCAGTACTTC. The encoded protein is CASSYDPRETQYF.

This clonotype was found many times. V gene TRBV12-3 or TRBV12-4 combines with J gene TRBJ1-3; D possibly corresponds to TRBD1 (5 bases). V lost 7 bases and J 2 bases, leaving 12 bases between the germline ends. The CDR3 is 14 residues long. The CDR3 sequence is CASIGAGTGNTIYF. CDR3 nucleotide sequence: TGTGCCAGCATTGGGGCAGGGACTGGAAACACCATATATTTT.

V gene TRBV24-1 combines with J gene TRBJ2-4; 7 bases match TRBD1. CDR1 KGHDR and CDR2 SFDVKD come from the germline V gene. Trimming took 1 base from V and 1 from J; bases not matched to a gene: 0. The CDR3 contains 15 residues. The CDR3 loop is CATSDLQGAKNIQYF. The CDR3 DNA sequence: TGTGCCACCAGTGATTTACAGGGGGCCAAAAACATTCAGTACTTC.

This clonotype was detected many times. DNA for the CDR3: TGCAGCGTTGAGGGATTGGGCTCTGGCTACACCTTC. Residues: CSVEGLGSGYTF. This chain joins TRBV29-1 and TRBJ1-2; D ambiguous. V was clipped by 3 bases and J by 7 bases, with 12 bases between them. Germline V gene lookup returns CDR1 SQVTM and CDR2 ANQGSEA. The CDR3 consists of 12 residues. The full variable domain, its missing parts supplied by reference TRBV29-1 and TRBJ1-2, is SAVISQKPSRDICQRGTSLTIQCQVDSQVTMMFWYRQQPGQSLTLIATANQGSEATYESGFVIDKFPISRPNLTFSTLTVSNMSPEDSSIYLCSVEGLGSGYTFGSGTRLTVV.

At least ten counts were recorded for this clonotype. V is TRBV10-1 and J is TRBJ1-1; D unresolved. This CDR3 is 15 amino acids long. Looked up from germline, CDR1 is WNHNN and CDR2 is SYGVQD (reference sequence). V lost 3 bases and J 0 bases, leaving 11 bases between the germline ends. The CDR3 DNA reads as TGCGCCAGCAGTGAAGGGATCTTGGTGAACACTGAAGCTTTCTTT. Protein: CASSEGILVNTEAFF.

This chain uses TRBV7-9 with TRBJ1-2; 7 nucleotides line up with TRBD1. This CDR3 is 13 amino acids long. The trim removed 5 bases at V and 3 bases at J, leaving 3 bases unmatched. Per germline, CDR1 SEHNR and CDR2 FQNEAQ (reference sequence). Here the CDR3 DNA reads TGTGCCAGCAGCGCCGACAGGGACTATGGCTACACCTTC. It is translated as CASSADRDYGYTF.

This sequence joins TRBV20-1 and TRBJ1-2; no definite D call. Trimming pared 2 bases from V and 5 bases from J, leaving 15 bases between. Germline V gene lookup returns CDR1 DFQATT and CDR2 SNEGSKA (reference sequence). The CDR3 is made up of 14 amino acids. The CDR3 DNA reads TGCAGTGCTAGAACGACGGCAGATTTTTATGGCTACACCTTC. Its protein is CSARTTADFYGYTF.

This clonotype came up many times. This chain's CDR3 is CASNTGNSYEQYF. CDR3 coding DNA: TGTGCCAGCAACACGGGAAACTCCTACGAGCAGTACTTC. V gene TRBV2 combines with J gene TRBJ2-7, with a tentative D call TRBD2 (5 bases). V lost 7 bases, J lost 0 bases, and 10 bases lay in between. The CDR3 loop spans 13 amino acids. Per germline, CDR1 SNHLY and CDR2 FYNNEI.

Ten or more counts support this clonotype. V is TRBV2 and J is TRBJ1-2; D possibly corresponds to TRBD1 (6 bases). Trimming cost V 4 bases and J 1 base, with 19 bases left between them. CDR3 length: 17 residues. Per the germline V gene, CDR1 is SNHLY and CDR2 is FYNNEI. CDR3 nucleotides: TGTGCCAGCAGTGGCCGACAGGTGCCAATCTTTAACTATGGCTACACCTTC. Protein product: CASSGRQVPIFNYGYTF.

The chain combines TRBV10-2 with TRBJ2-3, with 9 bases that match TRBD2. After removal of 5 bases from V and 1 base from J, the junction contained 7 bases not matched to a gene. This CDR3 spans 16 amino acids. From germline, CDR1 is WSHSY and CDR2 SAAADI. This chain's CDR3 is CASSPRVAGGTDTQYF. The CDR3 nucleotides are TGCGCCAGCAGTCCCAGGGTAGCGGGGGGCACAGATACGCAGTATTTT.

V and J are TRBV7-2 and TRBJ1-2; 7 bases match TRBD1. The V segment lost 5 bases and the J segment 2 bases; nucleotides outside the gene matches: 8. Germline assignment: CDR1 SGHTA and CDR2 FQGNSA. The CDR3 contains 15 residues. The CDR3 region is CASSGTARGNYGYTF. For the CDR3, the DNA is TGTGCCAGCAGCGGGACAGCAAGAGGAAACTATGGCTACACCTTC.

This clonotype was seen a single time. A much larger clone lies one base from this, so it may be a read error. As the CDR3 is not closed by the conserved phenylalanine or tryptophan, this likely results from a read error. V and J are TRBV7-2 and TRBJ1-2; D might be TRBD1 (6 bases). The CDR3 has 12 amino acids. Germline-derived CDR1 and CDR2 are SGHTA and FQGNSA. V lost 5 bases, J lost 7 bases, and 11 bases lay in between. CDR3 DNA sequence: TGTGCCAGCAGCCCGGGGGGCGTTGGCTACACCTCC. Protein sequence: CASSPGGVGYTS.

The chain has TRBV12-3 or TRBV12-4 and TRBJ2-5; maybe TRBD2 (5 bases). Trimming left V 6 bases short and J 2 bases short, with 13 bases between. The CDR3 is 14 residues long. The CDR3 loop is CASRDRGKQETQYF. The CDR3 region has the DNA TGTGCCAGCAGAGATCGGGGTAAACAAGAGACCCAGTACTTC.

This chain links TRBV7-9 with TRBJ2-3, with no clear D. V was pared by 2 bases and J by 4 bases, with 7 bases between. Germline V gene sequence: CDR1 SEHNR, CDR2 FQNEAQ (reference sequence). The CDR3 loop spans 13 amino acids. The CDR3 protein is CASSLYASDTQYF. The CDR3 DNA is TGTGCCAGCAGCTTATATGCGTCAGATACGCAGTATTTT.

The J gene is TRBJ1-5, the V gene TRBV5-6; D might be TRBD1 (6 bases). The CDR3 runs to 15 residues. Trimming shortened V by 2 bases and J by 1 base, and 10 bases separated the two germline ends. Germline V gene data show CDR1 as SGHDT and CDR2 as YYEEEE. The CDR3 loop reads CASSLRGPSNQPQHF. The DNA of the CDR3 is TGTGCCAGCAGCTTACGGGGGCCCAGCAATCAGCCCCAGCATTTT.

V is TRBV25-1 and J is TRBJ1-5, with D possibly being TRBD1 (5 bases). Germline values: CDR1 MGHDK, CDR2 SYGVNS. This CDR3 is 19 amino acids long. Trimming cost V 4 bases and J 0 bases, with 22 bases left between them. In nucleotides, the CDR3 is TGTGCCAGCAGTGCACTTCAGTACCGGGACCGAAATAGCAATCAGCCCCAGCATTTT. Translation: CASSALQYRDRNSNQPQHF.

The sample holds many counts of this clonotype. The genes are TRBV12-3 or TRBV12-4 and TRBJ1-2; no reliable D call. Trimming took 6 bases from V and 7 from J, leaving 21 bases between them. The CDR3 has 15 residues. This CDR3 reads CASSRPLGQAVGYTF. CDR3 nucleotides: TGTGCCAGCAGCCGTCCCCTTGGGCAGGCGGTTGGCTACACCTTC.

This clonotype was seen a single time. V usage is TRBV7-9 and J usage is TRBJ1-2, with D perhaps TRBD1 (6 bases). The CDR3 consists of 16 residues. The ends were cut back, 3 bases at V and 8 bases at J, with 22 bases in the middle. CDR1 and CDR2 from the germline V gene are SEHNR and FQNEAQ (reference sequence). CDR3 sequence: CASSLGSQGLSSGYTF. In DNA form, the CDR3 reads TGTGCCAGCAGCTTGGGTTCCCAGGGGTTATCCTCCGGCTACACCTTC.